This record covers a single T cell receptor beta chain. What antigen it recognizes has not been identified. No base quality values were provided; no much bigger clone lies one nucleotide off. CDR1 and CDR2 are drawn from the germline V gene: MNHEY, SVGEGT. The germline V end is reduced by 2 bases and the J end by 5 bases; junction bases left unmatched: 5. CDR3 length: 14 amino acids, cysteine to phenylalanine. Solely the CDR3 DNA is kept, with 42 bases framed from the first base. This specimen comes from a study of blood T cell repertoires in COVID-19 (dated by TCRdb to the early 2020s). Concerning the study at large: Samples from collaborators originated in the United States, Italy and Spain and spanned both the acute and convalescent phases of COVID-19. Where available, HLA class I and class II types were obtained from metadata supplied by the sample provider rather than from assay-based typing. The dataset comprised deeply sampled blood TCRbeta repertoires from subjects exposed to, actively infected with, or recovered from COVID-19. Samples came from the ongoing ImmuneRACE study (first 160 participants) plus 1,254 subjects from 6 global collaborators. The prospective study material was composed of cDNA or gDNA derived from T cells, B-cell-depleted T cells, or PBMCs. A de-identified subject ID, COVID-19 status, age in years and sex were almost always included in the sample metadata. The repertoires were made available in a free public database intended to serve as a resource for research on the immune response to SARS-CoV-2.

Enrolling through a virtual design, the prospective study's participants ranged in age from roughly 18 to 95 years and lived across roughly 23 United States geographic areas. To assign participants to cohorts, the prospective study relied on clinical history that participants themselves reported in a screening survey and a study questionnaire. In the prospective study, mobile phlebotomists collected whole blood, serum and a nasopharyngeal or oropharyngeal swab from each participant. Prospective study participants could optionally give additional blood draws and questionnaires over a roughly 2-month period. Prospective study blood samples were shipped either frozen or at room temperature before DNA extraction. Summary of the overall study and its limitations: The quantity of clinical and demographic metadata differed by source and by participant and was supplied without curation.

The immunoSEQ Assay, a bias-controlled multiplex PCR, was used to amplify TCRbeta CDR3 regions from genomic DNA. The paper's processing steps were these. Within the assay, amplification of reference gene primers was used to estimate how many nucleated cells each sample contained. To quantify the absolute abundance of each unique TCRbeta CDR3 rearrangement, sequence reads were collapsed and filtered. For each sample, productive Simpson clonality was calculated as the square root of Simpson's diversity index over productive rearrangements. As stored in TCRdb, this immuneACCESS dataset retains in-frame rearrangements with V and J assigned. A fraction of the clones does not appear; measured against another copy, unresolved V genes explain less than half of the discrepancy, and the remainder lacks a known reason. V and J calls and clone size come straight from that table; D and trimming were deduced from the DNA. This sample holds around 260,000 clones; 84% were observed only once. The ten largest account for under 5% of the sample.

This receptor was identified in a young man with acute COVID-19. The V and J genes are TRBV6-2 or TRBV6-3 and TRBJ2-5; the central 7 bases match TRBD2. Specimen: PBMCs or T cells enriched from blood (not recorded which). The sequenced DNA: TGTGCCAGCAGTTACGGACTAGATTGGGAGACCCAGTACTTC. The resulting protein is CASSYGLDWETQYF.